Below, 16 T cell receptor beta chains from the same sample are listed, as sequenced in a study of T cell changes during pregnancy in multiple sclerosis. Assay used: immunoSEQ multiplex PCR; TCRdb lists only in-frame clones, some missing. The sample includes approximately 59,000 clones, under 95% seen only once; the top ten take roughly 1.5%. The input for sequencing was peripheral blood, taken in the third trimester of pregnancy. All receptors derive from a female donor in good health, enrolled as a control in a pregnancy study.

CDR3 loop: CATREVGNTEAFF. The CDR3, as DNA: TGTGCCACCCGGGAGGTGGGGAACACTGAAGCTTTCTTT. The chain is built from TRBV7-2 and TRBJ1-1, with D unclear. V was clipped by 10 bases and J by 1 base, with 13 bases between them. The CDR3 has 13 amino acids. CDR1 is SGHTA and CDR2 is FQGNSA in the germline V gene.

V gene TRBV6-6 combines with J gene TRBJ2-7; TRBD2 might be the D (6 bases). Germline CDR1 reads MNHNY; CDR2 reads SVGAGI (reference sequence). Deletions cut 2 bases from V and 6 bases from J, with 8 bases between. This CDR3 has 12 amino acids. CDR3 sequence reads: CASSYGGSEQYF. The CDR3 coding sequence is TGTGCCAGCAGTTACGGGGGGTCCGAGCAGTACTTC.

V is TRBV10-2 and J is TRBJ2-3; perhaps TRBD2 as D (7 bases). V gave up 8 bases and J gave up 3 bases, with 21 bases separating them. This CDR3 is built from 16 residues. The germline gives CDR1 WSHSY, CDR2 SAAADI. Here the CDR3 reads CASARRGGAKTDTQYF. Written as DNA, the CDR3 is TGCGCCAGCGCCCGTAGGGGGGGGGCCAAGACAGATACGCAGTATTTT.

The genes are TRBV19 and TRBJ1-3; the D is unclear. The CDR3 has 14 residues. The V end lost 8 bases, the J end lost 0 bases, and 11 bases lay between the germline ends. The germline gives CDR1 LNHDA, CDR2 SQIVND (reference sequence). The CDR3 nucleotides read TGTGCCAGTTTGGACTGGAGCTCTGGAAACACCATATATTTT. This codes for CASLDWSSGNTIYF.

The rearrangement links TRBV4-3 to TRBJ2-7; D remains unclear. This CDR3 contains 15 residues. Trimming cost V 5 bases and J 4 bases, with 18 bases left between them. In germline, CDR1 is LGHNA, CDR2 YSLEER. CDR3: CASSSEAGLKYEQYF. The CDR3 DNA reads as TGCGCCAGCAGCTCAGAGGCTGGGTTAAAATACGAGCAGTACTTC.

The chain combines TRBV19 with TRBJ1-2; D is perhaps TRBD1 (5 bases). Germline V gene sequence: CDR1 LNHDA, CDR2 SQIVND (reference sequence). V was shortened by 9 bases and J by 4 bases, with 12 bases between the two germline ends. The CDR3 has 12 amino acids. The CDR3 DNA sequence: TGTGCCAGCCGGGCGGGGGTCTATGGCTACACCTTC. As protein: CASRAGVYGYTF.

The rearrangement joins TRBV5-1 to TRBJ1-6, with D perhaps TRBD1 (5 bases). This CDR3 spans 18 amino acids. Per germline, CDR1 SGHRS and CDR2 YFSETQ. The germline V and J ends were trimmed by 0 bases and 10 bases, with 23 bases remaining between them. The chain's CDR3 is CASSLVGGTYRGNSPLHF. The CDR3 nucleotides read TGCGCCAGCAGCTTGGTGGGGGGAACGTATAGGGGAAACTCACCCCTCCACTTT.

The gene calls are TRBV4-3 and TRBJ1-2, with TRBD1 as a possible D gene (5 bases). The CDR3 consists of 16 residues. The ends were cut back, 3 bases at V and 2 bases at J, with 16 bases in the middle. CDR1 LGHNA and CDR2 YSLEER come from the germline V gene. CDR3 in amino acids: CASSHSTALSNYGYTF. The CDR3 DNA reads TGCGCCAGCAGCCACTCGACAGCGCTCTCCAACTATGGCTACACCTTC.

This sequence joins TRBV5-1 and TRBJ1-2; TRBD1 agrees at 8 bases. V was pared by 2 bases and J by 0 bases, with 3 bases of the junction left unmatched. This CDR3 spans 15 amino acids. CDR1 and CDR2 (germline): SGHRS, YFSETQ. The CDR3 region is CASSLQGVANYGYTF. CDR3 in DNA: TGCGCCAGCAGCTTACAGGGGGTGGCTAACTATGGCTACACCTTC. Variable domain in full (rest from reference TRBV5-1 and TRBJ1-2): KAGVTQTPRYLIKTRGQQVTLSCSPISGHRSVSWYQQTPGQGLQFLFEYFSETQRNKGNFPGRFSGRQFSNSRSEMNVSTLELGDSALYLCASSLQGVANYGYTFGSGTRLTVV.

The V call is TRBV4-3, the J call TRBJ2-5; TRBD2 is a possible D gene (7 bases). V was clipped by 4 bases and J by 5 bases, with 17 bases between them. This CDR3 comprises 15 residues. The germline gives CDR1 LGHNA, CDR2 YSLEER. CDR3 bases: TGCGCCAGCAGCCGAGGGGGGGGCCTATGGGAGACCCAGTACTTC. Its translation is CASSRGGGLWETQYF.

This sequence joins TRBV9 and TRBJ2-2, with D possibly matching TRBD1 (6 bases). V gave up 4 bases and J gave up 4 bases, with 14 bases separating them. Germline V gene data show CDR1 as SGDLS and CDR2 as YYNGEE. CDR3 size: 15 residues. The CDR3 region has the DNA TGTGCCAGCAGCTTTCGACAGGTCGGCACCGGGGAGCTGTTTTTT. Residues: CASSFRQVGTGELFF.

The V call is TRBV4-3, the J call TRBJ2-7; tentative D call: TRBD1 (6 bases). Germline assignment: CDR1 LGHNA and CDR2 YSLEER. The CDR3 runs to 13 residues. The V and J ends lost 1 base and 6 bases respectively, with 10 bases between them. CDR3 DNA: TGCGCCAGCAGCCAAGGCAGGGGTCGCGAGCAGTACTTC. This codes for CASSQGRGREQYF.

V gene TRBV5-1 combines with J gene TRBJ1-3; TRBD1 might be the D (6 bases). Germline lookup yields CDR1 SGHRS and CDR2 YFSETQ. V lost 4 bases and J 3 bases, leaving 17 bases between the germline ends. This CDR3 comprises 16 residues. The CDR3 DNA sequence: TGCGCCAGCAGCGACACCACAGGGCTAGATGGAAACACCATATATTTT. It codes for CASSDTTGLDGNTIYF.

In DNA form, the CDR3 reads TGCGCCAGCAGCCAAGTTCAGGGATCGAACACTGAAGCTTTCTTT. Its protein product is CASSQVQGSNTEAFF. The rearrangement links TRBV4-1 to TRBJ1-1; the D gene is possibly TRBD1 (5 bases). Germline V gives CDR1 MGHRA, CDR2 YSYEKL. The V and J ends lost 1 base and 1 base respectively, with 10 bases between them. The CDR3 sequence is 15 residues long.

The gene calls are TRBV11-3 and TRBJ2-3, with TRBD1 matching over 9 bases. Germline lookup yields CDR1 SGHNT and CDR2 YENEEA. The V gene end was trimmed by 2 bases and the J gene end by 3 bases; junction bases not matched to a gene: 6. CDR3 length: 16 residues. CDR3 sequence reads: CASSLLGQGKTDTQYF. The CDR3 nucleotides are TGTGCCAGCAGCTTACTGGGACAGGGCAAGACAGATACGCAGTATTTT.

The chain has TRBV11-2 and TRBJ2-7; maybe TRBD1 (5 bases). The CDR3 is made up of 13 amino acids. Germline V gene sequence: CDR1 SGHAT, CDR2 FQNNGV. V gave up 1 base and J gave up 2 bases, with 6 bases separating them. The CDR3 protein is CASSLGRAYEQYF. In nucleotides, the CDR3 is TGTGCCAGCAGCTTAGGCAGGGCCTACGAGCAGTACTTC.